Listed here are 27 T cell receptor beta chains from one sample, sequenced in a study of beta chain features in type 1 diabetes. Reverse transcription of all isolated RNA meant that expressed TCRB transcripts were sequenced. The method was immunoSEQ multiplex PCR; TCRdb's version includes in-frame clones alone and lacks a portion of them. The sample has around 250,000 clones, 25% to 35% seen once. Sequenced sample: central memory CD4+ T cells from blood. Source of these receptors: a man aged 30 to 45 in good health.

This clone has more than one count but fewer than ten. The chain has TRBV7-9 and TRBJ1-1; the D is unclear. Germline V gives CDR1 SEHNR, CDR2 FQNEAQ (reference sequence). Trimming removed 5 bases at V and 6 bases at J, with 16 bases between. The CDR3 covers 14 residues. CDR3 protein: CASSPRRLEAEAFF. The CDR3 region has the DNA TGTGCCAGCAGCCCGAGACGGCTAGAGGCTGAAGCTTTCTTT.

The rearrangement joins TRBV7-8 to TRBJ2-7; 7 positions agree with TRBD1. CDR3 length equals 14 residues. Looked up from germline, CDR1 is SGHVS and CDR2 is FQNEAQ. The V gene end was trimmed by 5 bases and the J gene end by 5 bases; junction bases not matched to a gene: 9. CDR3 nucleotides: TGTGCCAGCAGCCCACAGGGGAACCGCAACGAGCAGTACTTC. Amino acid sequence: CASSPQGNRNEQYF.

The table lists this clone with a few counts. The chain has TRBV11-2 and TRBJ2-5; the D gene is possibly TRBD2 (7 bases). The V and J ends lost 7 bases and 2 bases respectively, with 11 bases between them. From germline, CDR1 is SGHAT and CDR2 FQNNGV. The CDR3 totals 13 residues. The CDR3, as DNA: TGTGCCAGCACCCGGGGGGCACAAGAGACCCAGTACTTC. It translates to CASTRGAQETQYF.

This clone has more than one count but fewer than ten. The chain joins TRBV29-1 to TRBJ2-2; D is unresolved. The CDR3 totals 11 residues. Trimming removed 7 bases at V and 8 bases at J, with 11 bases between. CDR1 is SQVTM, CDR2 ANQGSEA, per germline. CDR3 in amino acids: CSGRKWGELFF. CDR3 DNA sequence: TGCAGCGGGAGAAAATGGGGGGAGCTGTTTTTT.

This clone ranks as medium-sized (0.01 to 0.1%). Distinct nucleotide sequences in the sample also encode this CDR3. This chain links TRBV7-2 with TRBJ2-7; D ambiguous. There are 14 residues in the CDR3. V was cut by 5 bases and J by 7 bases, with 18 bases left in between. The germline V gene has CDR1 SGHTA and CDR2 FQGNSA. CDR3 sequence: CASSLSRPAGEQYF. CDR3 DNA: TGTGCCAGCAGCCTATCAAGGCCCGCCGGGGAGCAGTACTTC.

This chain links TRBV6-1 with TRBJ2-7; D possibly corresponds to TRBD1 (7 bases). Between the trimmed V and J ends, which lost 4 bases and 3 bases, there was a span of 16 bases. Germline loops: CDR1 MNHNS, CDR2 SASEGT. The CDR3 loop spans 15 amino acids. The CDR3 nucleotides read TGTGCCAGCAGTGTGGAGGGACAGTCCTTCTACGAGCAGTACTTC. The encoded protein is CASSVEGQSFYEQYF.

This clone occurred a few times. The J gene is TRBJ2-3, the V gene TRBV7-2; 12 nucleotides line up with TRBD2. CDR3 length: 17 residues. Germline V gene lookup returns CDR1 SGHTA and CDR2 FQGNSA. With 2 bases clipped from V and 4 bases from J, the junction kept 7 bases outside the gene matches. The chain's CDR3 is CASSLRLAGGGADTQYF. The CDR3 region has the DNA TGTGCCAGCAGCTTAAGGCTAGCGGGAGGGGGGGCAGATACGCAGTATTTT. The entire variable domain, with the rest obtained from reference TRBV7-2 and TRBJ2-3, is as follows: GAGVSQSPSNKVTEKGKDVELRCDPISGHTALYWYRQSLGQGLEFLIYFQGNSAPDKSGLPSDRFSAERTGGSVSTLTIQRTQQEDSAVYLCASSLRLAGGGADTQYFGPGTRLTVL.

The chain couples TRBV4-1 to TRBJ2-5; possibly TRBD1 or TRBD2 for D (6 bases each). The ends were cut back, 1 base at V and 2 bases at J, with 14 bases in the middle. This CDR3 spans 16 amino acids. The germline gives CDR1 MGHRA, CDR2 YSYEKL. The CDR3 here is CASSQGDRGRQETQYF. CDR3 nucleotides: TGCGCCAGCAGCCAAGGGGATCGGGGGCGTCAAGAGACCCAGTACTTC.

To note about this clone: This likely comes from a read error, as the CDR3 has no conserved phenylalanine or tryptophan at its end. This rearrangement joins TRBV30 to TRBJ1-1; 7 bases agree with TRBD1. Trimming removed 1 base from V and 3 bases from J; junction bases left unmatched: 2. Germline V gene sequence: CDR1 GTSNPN, CDR2 SVGIG (reference sequence). This CDR3 comprises 13 residues. The CDR3 nucleotides are TGTGCCTGGAGTGGACAGGGCTACACTGAAGCTTTCCTT. As protein: CAWSGQGYTEAFL.

The chain links TRBV7-9 to TRBJ2-7; perhaps TRBD2 as D (6 bases). Trimming took off 3 bases at V and 2 bases at J, with 11 bases between the two ends. The CDR3 is 14 amino acids. Germline-derived CDR1 and CDR2 are SEHNR and FQNEAQ (reference sequence). In DNA form, the CDR3 reads TGTGCCAGCAGCTTTGGTGGAGGGGCCTACGAGCAGTACTTC. Translating gives CASSFGGGAYEQYF.

The chain combines TRBV7-9 with TRBJ1-2; 7 bases fit TRBD1. Unmatched junction bases numbered 13, after V lost 5 bases and J lost 7 bases. This CDR3 is 15 amino acids long. In germline, CDR1 is SEHNR, CDR2 FQNEAQ (reference sequence). CDR3: CASSPRGGGGSGYTF. For the CDR3, the DNA is TGTGCCAGCAGCCCCCGAGGGGGAGGGGGCAGTGGCTACACCTTC. The full variable domain, rest sourced from reference TRBV7-9 and TRBJ1-2, is DTGVSQNPRHKITKRGQNVTFRCDPISEHNRLYWYRQTLGQGPEFLTYFQNEAQLEKSRLLSDRFSAERPKGSFSTLEIQRTEQGDSAMYLCASSPRGGGGSGYTFGSGTRLTVV.

Comments on this clone: With only one base between it and a far larger clone, this is likely a read error. The chain joins TRBV30 to TRBJ2-5; no definite D call. This CDR3 is 13 amino acids long. V was clipped by 1 base and J by 4 bases, with 10 bases between them. Germline V gene data show CDR1 as GTSNPN and CDR2 as SVGIG (reference sequence). CDR3 residues: CAWSGRPGETQYF. The CDR3, as DNA: TGTGCCTGGAGTGGACGTCCTGGAGAGACCCAGTACTTC.

Only a few counts were recorded for this clone. The chain employs TRBV21-1 and TRBJ1-2; the D call TRBD1 from the table was never checked on the DNA. TRBV21-1 is noted as a pseudogene. This CDR3 has 15 residues. CDR3 DNA: TGTGCCAGCAGTAACAGGGGGCACATTCATTTGGGATACACCTTC. Protein product: CASSNRGHIHLGYTF.

This clone occurred a few times. The gene calls are TRBV6-1 and TRBJ2-7; D gene unclear. CDR1 MNHNS and CDR2 SASEGT come from the germline V gene. The V end lost 2 bases, the J end lost 2 bases, and 7 bases lay between the germline ends. The length of the CDR3 is 13 residues. The CDR3 DNA is TGTGCCAGCAGTGAACCTGGAACCTACGAGCAGTACTTC. Translation gives CASSEPGTYEQYF.

The J gene is TRBJ1-1, the V gene TRBV30; TRBD1 matches at 7 bases. CDR1 and CDR2 from the germline V gene are GTSNPN and SVGIG (reference sequence). The CDR3 spans 14 residues. Trimming removed 2 bases from V and 1 base from J; junction bases left unmatched: 4. CDR3 bases: TGTGCCTGGAGTAATCAGGGGGGGAACACTGAAGCTTTCTTT. Translation: CAWSNQGGNTEAFF.

The chain recombines TRBV6-1 with TRBJ2-5, with D possibly TRBD2 on 5 matching bases. Trimming removed 7 bases at V and 5 bases at J, with 17 bases between. Germline loops: CDR1 MNHNS, CDR2 SASEGT. The CDR3 extends over 14 amino acids. CDR3 in amino acids: CASNLGRSWETQYF. The CDR3 nucleotides are TGTGCCAGCAATCTAGGGAGAAGTTGGGAGACCCAGTACTTC.

This clone was counted only a few times. The chain combines TRBV5-1 with TRBJ2-1; TRBD1 matches at 9 bases. Germline values: CDR1 SGHRS, CDR2 YFSETQ. The CDR3 consists of 14 residues. Unmatched junction bases numbered 10, after V lost 7 bases and J lost 8 bases. In DNA form, the CDR3 reads TGCGCCAGCTCCCAAGGGACAGGGCTTGATGAGCAGTTCTTC. Its translation is CASSQGTGLDEQFF.

This chain connects TRBV5-4 to TRBJ2-5; a possible D gene is TRBD2 (6 bases). This CDR3 is built from 14 residues. Between the trimmed V and J ends, which lost 1 base and 0 bases, there was a span of 7 bases. CDR1 is SGHNT and CDR2 is YYREEE in the germline V gene (reference sequence). The CDR3 region is CASSLIADQETQYF. The DNA of the CDR3 is TGTGCCAGCAGCTTGATAGCGGACCAAGAGACCCAGTACTTC.

The rearrangement links TRBV7-2 to TRBJ2-7, with 7 bases lining up with TRBD2. Germline V gene data show CDR1 as SGHTA and CDR2 as FQGNSA. The CDR3 has 16 amino acids. With 8 bases clipped from V and 1 base from J, the junction kept 14 bases outside the gene matches. The CDR3 DNA sequence: TGTGCCAGCTCCCTAGGGGAGGGGAACCCTTCCTACGAGCAGTACTTC. It codes for CASSLGEGNPSYEQYF.

There are a few counts of this clone. The chain links TRBV15 to TRBJ2-3; D not certain. V was trimmed by 0 bases and J by 1 base, leaving 8 bases between them. CDR3 length equals 15 residues. CDR1 LNHNV and CDR2 YYDKDF come from the germline V gene (reference sequence). CDR3 in DNA: TGTGCCACCAGCAGAGATCTCTTGGGCACAGATACGCAGTATTTT. Translated, it gives CATSRDLLGTDTQYF.

This clone occurred many times. The V and J genes are TRBV11-3 and TRBJ2-3, with D tentatively TRBD2 (7 bases). The CDR3 totals 14 residues. CDR1 is SGHNT, CDR2 YENEEA, per germline. Trimming stripped 1 base from V and 6 bases from J, with 11 bases between. CDR3 bases: TGTGCCAGCAGCTTAGCGGGGGGCCGCGATACGCAGTATTTT. Translating it yields CASSLAGGRDTQYF.

The V call is TRBV9, the J call TRBJ2-7; the match to TRBD1 covers 7 bases. CDR3 length equals 14 residues. V lost 4 bases to trimming and J lost 4 bases; unmatched junction nucleotides: 8. From germline, CDR1 is SGDLS and CDR2 YYNGEE. The CDR3 spells CASSPRQGTYEQYF. The CDR3 bases are TGTGCCAGCAGCCCTCGACAGGGTACGTACGAGCAGTACTTC.

The chain employs TRBV11-2 and TRBJ2-1, with D unclear. The germline V gene has CDR1 SGHAT and CDR2 FQNNGV. Between the trimmed V and J ends, which lost 2 bases and 8 bases, there was a span of 4 bases. The CDR3 extends over 11 amino acids. The CDR3 region is CASSLFDEQFF. CDR3 coding DNA: TGTGCCAGCAGCTTATTCGATGAGCAGTTCTTC.

Only a few counts were recorded for this clone. CDR3 in amino acids: CASRPGQEQETQYF. The CDR3, as DNA: TGTGCCAGCAGACCCGGACAGGAGCAAGAGACCCAGTACTTC. The chain joins TRBV6-5 to TRBJ2-5; 7 nucleotides agree with TRBD1. The V gene end was trimmed by 6 bases and the J gene end by 2 bases; junction bases not matched to a gene: 6. The V gene's germline CDR1 is MNHEY and CDR2 SVGAGI. This CDR3 contains 14 residues.

The chain employs TRBV7-9 and TRBJ1-1; D ambiguous. CDR1 and CDR2 (germline): SEHNR, FQNEAQ (reference sequence). The CDR3 consists of 12 residues. Trimming left V 1 base short and J 8 bases short, with 8 bases between. The CDR3 loop reads CASSLVAREAFF. The CDR3 region has the DNA TGTGCCAGCAGCTTAGTCGCTCGGGAAGCTTTCTTT.

The chain combines TRBV7-2 with TRBJ2-1; D gene uncertain. V dropped 6 bases and J dropped 4 bases, with 16 bases sitting between them. Germline lookup yields CDR1 SGHTA and CDR2 FQGNSA. CDR3 length equals 15 residues. The CDR3 DNA is TGTGCCAGCAGTCTCGGTCACCCCGATTACAATGAGCAGTTCTTC. Its translation is CASSLGHPDYNEQFF.

Here the CDR3 reads CASSLGQDSSPLHF. CDR3 coding DNA: TGTGCCAGCAGCTTAGGACAGGACAGTTCACCCCTCCACTTT. V and J are TRBV7-6 and TRBJ1-6; D perhaps matches TRBD1 (6 bases). CDR1 and CDR2 from the germline V gene are SGHVS and FNYEAQ. V was trimmed by 1 base and J by 9 bases, leaving 10 bases between them. The CDR3 has 14 amino acids. Full variable domain (remainder filled in from reference TRBV7-6 and TRBJ1-6): GAGVSQSPRYKVTKRGQDVALRCDPISGHVSLYWYRQALGQGPEFLTYFNYEAQQDKSGLPNDRFSAERPEGSISTLTIQRTEQRDSAMYRCASSLGQDSSPLHFGNGTRLTVT.